This is a list of T cell receptor beta chains from one sample in a study of blood T cell repertoires in COVID-19. Sequencing used immunoSEQ multiplex PCR; TCRdb keeps in-frame clones, though not all of them. Among roughly 93,000 clones listed, approximately 87% were seen once. The sample consisted of peripheral blood. The receptors stem from a human donor in a cohort sampled during active COVID-19. Both conserved end residues are part of each CDR3. D genes are given only for firm matches. For some rows the clone size is stated as once, few or many, or as a class when expanded; others skip it.

cdr3_nt,cdr3_aa,d_call,clone_size,v_call,j_call
TGTGCCAGCTCACCACGTCTAGCGGGCTTGGAAGAGACCCAGTACTTC,CASSPRLAGLEETQYF,TRBD2,NA,TRBV18,TRBJ2-5
TGTGCCAGCAAAGACGGGGGAGCGAACACTGAAGCTTTCTTT,CASKDGGANTEAFF,NA,NA,TRBV6-4,TRBJ1-1
TGCAGCGTTGAGTCCCGGGACTTCCCCGGAGGCTACACCTTC,CSVESRDFPGGYTF,NA,NA,TRBV29-1,TRBJ1-2
TGTGCCAGCGTTGCGGCCTACGAGCAGTACTTC,CASVAAYEQYF,NA,NA,TRBV2,TRBJ2-7
TGTGCCAGTAAGGGGAGGGATTTCCGGGAGTACTTC,CASKGRDFREYF,TRBD2,NA,TRBV12-3/TRBV12-4,TRBJ2-7
TGTGCCAGCAGTCCCCAGGGGGCCCCGAGGACTGAAGCTTTCTTT,CASSPQGAPRTEAFF,TRBD1,NA,TRBV27,TRBJ1-1
TGTGCCAGCAGAACAAATCGGGAGGGAGAGACCCAGTACTTC,CASRTNREGETQYF,TRBD2,NA,TRBV28,TRBJ2-5
TGCGCCAGCAGTCACCCTCTCCTATCAGGGGATGGCTACACCTTC,CASSHPLLSGDGYTF,NA,NA,TRBV4-1,TRBJ1-2
TGCGCCAGCAGCTTGGCCAGGGATTCCCGTTACGAGCAGTACTTC,CASSLARDSRYEQYF,NA,NA,TRBV5-1,TRBJ2-7
TGCGCCAGCAGCCTAGCGGGAGGGGAAAACACCGGGGAGCTGTTTTTT,CASSLAGGENTGELFF,TRBD2,once,TRBV5-1,TRBJ2-2
TGTGCCAGCAGTTACTCCCCTAGCGGGACCTACAATGAGCAGTTCTTC,CASSYSPSGTYNEQFF,TRBD2,once,TRBV6-5,TRBJ2-1
TGTGCCAGCAGCCTCAAGCGGGAGAGGGATAGTGAGCAGTTCTTC,CASSLKRERDSEQFF,TRBD2,NA,TRBV3-1/TRBV3-2,TRBJ2-1
TGTGCCAGCAGCGTTTTTGGACAGGGGGTAAATGAGCAGTTCTTC,CASSVFGQGVNEQFF,TRBD1,NA,TRBV9,TRBJ2-1
TGTGCCAGCAGTCCCGCGGGGGCGGGCTATGGCTACACCTTC,CASSPAGAGYGYTF,NA,NA,TRBV6-5,TRBJ1-2
TGTGCCAGCAGTCCCCGGGACACCGGTAGCACAGATACGCAGTATTTT,CASSPRDTGSTDTQYF,NA,NA,TRBV28,TRBJ2-3
TGCGCCAGCGGGGCCTCCTACGAGCAGTACTTC,CASGASYEQYF,NA,NA,TRBV5-1,TRBJ2-7
TGTGCCAGCAGCCAAGACAGGGGGGCTCACTATGGCTACACCTTC,CASSQDRGAHYGYTF,TRBD1,NA,TRBV4-2,TRBJ1-2
TGTGCCAGTATACTCGGGACAGGGAGGCCGAGAGAGCAGTACTTC,CASILGTGRPREQYF,TRBD1,NA,TRBV2,TRBJ2-7
TGTGCCAGCAGCCCGCTAGCACAAGAGACCCAGTACTTC,CASSPLAQETQYF,NA,once,TRBV9,TRBJ2-5
TGTGCCAGCAGCCAAGAGGGCGTGAGAGAGACCCAGTACTTC,CASSQEGVRETQYF,NA,NA,TRBV3-1/TRBV3-2,TRBJ2-5
TGTGCCAGTAGACCGGGACAGAACACTGAAGCTTTCTTT,CASRPGQNTEAFF,NA,few,TRBV28,TRBJ1-1
TGTGCCAGCAGTTTCGACTCCGGACTCTCTAGCACAGATACGCAGTATTTT,CASSFDSGLSSTDTQYF,NA,NA,TRBV27,TRBJ2-3
TGCGCCAGCAGCCCAGGACAGGGGAGGTCAGATACGCAGTATTTT,CASSPGQGRSDTQYF,TRBD1,few,TRBV5-1,TRBJ2-3
TGTGCCACCAGTGATCCCAGGGGGGCCGGGGGCTCCTACAATGAGCAGTTCTTC,CATSDPRGAGGSYNEQFF,NA,NA,TRBV24-1,TRBJ2-1
TGTGCCAGCAGCTACTTATTCCCAACCTACGAGCAGTACTTC,CASSYLFPTYEQYF,NA,NA,TRBV27,TRBJ2-7
TGTGCCAGCTCCTGGGAGGGATATCGAGAGACCCAGTACTTC,CASSWEGYRETQYF,TRBD2,NA,TRBV28,TRBJ2-5
TGCGCCAGCAGCCAAGTTGCAGGTGTCTATGGCTACACCTTC,CASSQVAGVYGYTF,NA,once,TRBV4-1,TRBJ1-2
TGTGCCAGCAGTCAACAGGGGTCCTCAAACGTCCTGACTTTC,CASSQQGSSNVLTF,TRBD1,NA,TRBV3-1/TRBV3-2,TRBJ2-6
TGTGCCAGCAGCCGCCTGAGGTTTACAGCGGGAAACACCGGGGAGCTGTTTTTT,CASSRLRFTAGNTGELFF,TRBD2,NA,TRBV5-4,TRBJ2-2
TGCGCCAGCAGTCAAAAGGGGCAGGGGTCTGGAAACACCATATATTTT,CASSQKGQGSGNTIYF,NA,NA,TRBV23-1,TRBJ1-3
TGTGCCAGCACCCTCCTAGCGGGGTACTCGAACACCGGGGAGCTGTTTTTT,CASTLLAGYSNTGELFF,TRBD2,NA,TRBV27,TRBJ2-2
TGTGCCAGCAGCTTAGCCCTAGCGGGAGAACAAGAGACCCAGTACTTC,CASSLALAGEQETQYF,TRBD2,few,TRBV7-8,TRBJ2-5
TGTGCCAGCAGCCTTAGCGGGTGGCACGAGCAGTACTTC,CASSLSGWHEQYF,TRBD2,NA,TRBV11-2,TRBJ2-7
TGCAGCGTTTCGGGGAACCATGAGCAGTTCTTC,CSVSGNHEQFF,NA,NA,TRBV29-1,TRBJ2-1
TGCAGCGTTGGGAGGACTAGCGGCACAGATACGCAGTATTTT,CSVGRTSGTDTQYF,TRBD2,NA,TRBV29-1,TRBJ2-3
TGTGCCAGCAGTTTGGGACAGGGCCCGGGGACTGAAGCTTTCTTT,CASSLGQGPGTEAFF,TRBD1,NA,TRBV28,TRBJ1-1